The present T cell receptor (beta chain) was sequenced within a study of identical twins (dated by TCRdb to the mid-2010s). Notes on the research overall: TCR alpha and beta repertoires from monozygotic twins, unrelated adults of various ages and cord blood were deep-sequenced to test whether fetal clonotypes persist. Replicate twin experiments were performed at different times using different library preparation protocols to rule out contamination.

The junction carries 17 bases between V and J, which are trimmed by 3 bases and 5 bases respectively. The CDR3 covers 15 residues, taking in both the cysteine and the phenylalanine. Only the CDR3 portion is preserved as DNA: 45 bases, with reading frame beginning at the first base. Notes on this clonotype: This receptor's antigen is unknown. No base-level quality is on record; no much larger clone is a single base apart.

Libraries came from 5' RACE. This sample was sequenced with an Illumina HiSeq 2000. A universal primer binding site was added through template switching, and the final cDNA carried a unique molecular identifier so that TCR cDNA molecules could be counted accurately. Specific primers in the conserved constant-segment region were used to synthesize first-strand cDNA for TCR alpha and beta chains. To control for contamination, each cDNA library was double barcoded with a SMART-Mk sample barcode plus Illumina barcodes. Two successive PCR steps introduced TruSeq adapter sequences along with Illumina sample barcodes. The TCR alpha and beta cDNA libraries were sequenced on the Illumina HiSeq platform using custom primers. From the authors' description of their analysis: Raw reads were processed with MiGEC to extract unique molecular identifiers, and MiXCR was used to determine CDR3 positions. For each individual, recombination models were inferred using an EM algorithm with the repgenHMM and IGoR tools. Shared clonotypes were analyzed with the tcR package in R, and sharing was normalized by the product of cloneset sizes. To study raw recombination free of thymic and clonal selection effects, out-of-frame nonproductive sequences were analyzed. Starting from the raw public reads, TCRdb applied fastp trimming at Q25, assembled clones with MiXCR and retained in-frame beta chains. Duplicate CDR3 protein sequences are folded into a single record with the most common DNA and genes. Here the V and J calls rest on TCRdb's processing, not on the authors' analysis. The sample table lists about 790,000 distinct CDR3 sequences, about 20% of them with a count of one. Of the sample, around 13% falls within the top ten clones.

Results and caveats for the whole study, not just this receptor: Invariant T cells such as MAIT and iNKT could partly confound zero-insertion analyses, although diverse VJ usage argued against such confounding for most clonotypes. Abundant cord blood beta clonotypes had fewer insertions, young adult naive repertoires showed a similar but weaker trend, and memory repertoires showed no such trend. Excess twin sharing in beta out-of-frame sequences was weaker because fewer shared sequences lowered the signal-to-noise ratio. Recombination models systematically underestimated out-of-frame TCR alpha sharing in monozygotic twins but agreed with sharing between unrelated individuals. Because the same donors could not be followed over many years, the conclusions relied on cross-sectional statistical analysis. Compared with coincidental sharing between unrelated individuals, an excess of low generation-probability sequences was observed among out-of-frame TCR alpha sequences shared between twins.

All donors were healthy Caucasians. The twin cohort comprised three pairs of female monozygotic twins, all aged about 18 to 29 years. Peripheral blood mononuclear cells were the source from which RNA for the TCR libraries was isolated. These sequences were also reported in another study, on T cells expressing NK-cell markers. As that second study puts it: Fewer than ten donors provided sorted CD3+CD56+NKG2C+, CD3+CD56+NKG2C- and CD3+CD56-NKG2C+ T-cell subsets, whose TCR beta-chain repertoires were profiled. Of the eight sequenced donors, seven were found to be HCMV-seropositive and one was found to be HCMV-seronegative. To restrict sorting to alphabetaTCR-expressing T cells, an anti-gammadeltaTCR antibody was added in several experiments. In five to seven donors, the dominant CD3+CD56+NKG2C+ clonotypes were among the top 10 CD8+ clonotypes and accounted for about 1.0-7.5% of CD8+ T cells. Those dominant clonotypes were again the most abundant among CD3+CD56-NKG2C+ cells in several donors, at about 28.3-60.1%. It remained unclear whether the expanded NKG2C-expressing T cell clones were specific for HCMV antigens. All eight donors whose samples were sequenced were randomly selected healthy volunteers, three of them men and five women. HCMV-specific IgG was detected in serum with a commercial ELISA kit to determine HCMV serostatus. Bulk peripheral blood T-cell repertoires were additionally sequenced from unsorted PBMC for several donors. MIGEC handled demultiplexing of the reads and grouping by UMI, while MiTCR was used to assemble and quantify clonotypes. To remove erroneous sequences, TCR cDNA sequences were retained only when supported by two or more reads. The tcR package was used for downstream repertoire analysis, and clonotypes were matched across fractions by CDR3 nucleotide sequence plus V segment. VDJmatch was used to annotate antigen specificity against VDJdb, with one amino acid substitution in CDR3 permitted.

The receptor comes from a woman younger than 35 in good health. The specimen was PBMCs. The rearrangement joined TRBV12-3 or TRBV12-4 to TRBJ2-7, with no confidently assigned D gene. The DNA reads TGTGCCAGCAGTTTTTATTTTTCCGGCTCGGACGAGCAGTACTTC. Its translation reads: CASSFYFSGSDEQYF.